The rows below give T cell receptor beta chains drawn from one sample of a study of control samples from healthy donors and cancer patients. Some clones are missing from TCRdb's copy, which holds only in-frame ones; the method was immunoSEQ multiplex PCR. The table includes under 90,000 clones, around 94% detected once. Sequenced: blood. These receptors were collected from a woman aged 55-69 years in good health. CDR3s include the opening cysteine and the closing phenylalanine or tryptophan. D genes are given only for firm matches. Only some rows state a clone size, as once, few, many or a class for expanded clones.

j_call | d_call | clone_size | v_call | cdr3_nt | cdr3_aa
TRBJ2-3 | - | - | TRBV2 | TGTGCCAGCAGTGACGTCATTTGGGGCACAGATACGCAGTATTTT | CASSDVIWGTDTQYF
TRBJ1-2 | - | once | TRBV5-4 | TGTGCCAGCAGCCCCGACAGCAACTATGGCTACACCTTC | CASSPDSNYGYTF
TRBJ2-1 | - | - | TRBV10-3 | TGTGCCATCAGTGCGACGAGCTCCTACAATGAGCAGTTCTTC | CAISATSSYNEQFF
TRBJ2-7 | - | - | TRBV10-3 | TGTGCCATCAGTGAAAGTGACAGCACCTACGAGCAGTACTTC | CAISESDSTYEQYF
TRBJ2-1 | TRBD1 | - | TRBV7-9 | TGTGCCAGCAGCAAACCGGGACAGGGGAATCGGAATGAGCAGTTCTTC | CASSKPGQGNRNEQFF
TRBJ1-1 | - | - | TRBV28 | TGTGCCAGCAGCCCAGGGACCGTGGGGTTGTGGGCTTTCTTT | CASSPGTVGLWAFF
TRBJ2-5 | TRBD1 | - | TRBV6-6 | TGTGCCAGCAGTCTCCAGGGACAGAAAGGGGAGACCCAGTACTTC | CASSLQGQKGETQYF
TRBJ1-1 | - | - | TRBV27 | TGTGCCAGCAGTTCCATGAACACTGAAGCTTTCTTT | CASSSMNTEAFF
TRBJ1-3 | - | - | TRBV5-4 | TGTGCCAGCAGCTTGGGAGCAGGAGACACCATATATTTT | CASSLGAGDTIYF
TRBJ2-2 | TRBD2 | - | TRBV24-1 | TGTGCCACCAGTGATTTGGGTAGCGGGAGTCTCACCGGGGAGCTGTTTTTT | CATSDLGSGSLTGELFF
TRBJ2-7 | TRBD1 | - | TRBV18 | TGTGCCAGCTCACCCACCGGGACAGGAGGCGAGCAGTACTTC | CASSPTGTGGEQYF
TRBJ2-1 | - | - | TRBV6-6 | TGTGCCAGCAGTTACTCGACGGGGGACAATGAGCAGTTCTTC | CASSYSTGDNEQFF
TRBJ1-2 | - | - | TRBV28 | TGTGCCAGCAGTTCCCTTCCCGGGGGCCGGGGCTACACCTTC | CASSSLPGGRGYTF
TRBJ2-2 | TRBD1 | once | TRBV10-2 | TGCGCCACCATCCGTACAGGGGGCGGAGTCGGGGAGCTGTTTTTT | CATIRTGGGVGELFF
TRBJ1-3 | - | - | TRBV9 | TGTGCCAGCAGCGTAGATCCCGGAGTCTCTGGAAACACCATATATTTT | CASSVDPGVSGNTIYF
TRBJ2-7 | - | - | TRBV19 | TGTGCCAGTAGTACCCGGACTGGAGACCGAAGCGAGCAGTACTTC | CASSTRTGDRSEQYF
TRBJ1-2 | - | - | TRBV5-6 | TGTGCCAGCAGCTCAGGGGCCACTACTCGAAACTATGGCTACACCTTC | CASSSGATTRNYGYTF
TRBJ2-7 | - | - | TRBV18 | TGTGCCAGCTCACGGTCGGACTCCTACGAGCAGTACTTC | CASSRSDSYEQYF
TRBJ2-5 | - | - | TRBV18 | TGTGCCAGCTCACCCCCGAGTGGGATGGAGACCCAGTACTTC | CASSPPSGMETQYF
TRBJ1-1 | - | - | TRBV28 | TGTGCCAGCAGTTCCTCTTTGAACACTGAAGCTTTCTTT | CASSSSLNTEAFF
TRBJ2-1 | - | - | TRBV4-1 | TGCGCCAGCAGCCAAGGGTCGTGGGGGAGTTCAGTTGAGCAGTTCTTC | CASSQGSWGSSVEQFF
TRBJ2-2 | TRBD2 | once | TRBV4-2 | TGTGCCAGCAGCCAAGAATCTGGACTAGCGGGAGACACCGGGGAGCTGTTTTTT | CASSQESGLAGDTGELFF
TRBJ1-1 | - | - | TRBV4-3 | TGCGCCAGCAGCCAAAACGGGGAGAACACTGAAGCTTTCTTT | CASSQNGENTEAFF
TRBJ1-5 | - | - | TRBV4-3 | TGCGCCAGCAGCCAACAAGAGTATCAGCCCCAGCATTTT | CASSQQEYQPQHF
TRBJ1-5 | TRBD1 | - | TRBV4-1 | TGCGCCAGCAGCCCAGTGGGACAGGGGAATCAGCCCCAGCATTTT | CASSPVGQGNQPQHF
TRBJ2-1 | TRBD2 | once | TRBV10-3 | TGTGCCATCAGTGAGGGACTAGCGGGATACGAGCAGTTCTTC | CAISEGLAGYEQFF
TRBJ2-3 | - | - | TRBV14 | TGTGCCAGCAGCCAAGATTGGGGGAGCGGCGATACGCAGTATTTT | CASSQDWGSGDTQYF
TRBJ1-6 | - | - | TRBV5-1 | TGCGCCAGCAGCTTGAGCGGGGCTCTCTATAATTCACCCCTCCACTTT | CASSLSGALYNSPLHF
TRBJ2-1 | TRBD1 | - | TRBV19 | TGTGCCAGTAGTATCCGCACAGGGGGCATAGACAATGAGCAGTTCTTC | CASSIRTGGIDNEQFF
TRBJ2-5 | - | - | TRBV7-2 | TGTGCCAGCAGCTTAGCGCTGCGGCGGGAGACCCAGTACTTC | CASSLALRRETQYF
TRBJ1-5 | - | - | TRBV28 | TGTGCCAGCAGTTTATCAGGGGTCGGCAATCAGCCCCAGCATTTT | CASSLSGVGNQPQHF